The 13 T cell receptor beta chains in this list originate from one sample, sequenced in a study of vaccination effects on CD4 cells after COVID-19. These TCRs are of unknown antigen specificity. Produced via immunoSEQ multiplex PCR; TCRdb's table is partial and in-frame only. The data show 45,000 to 70,000 clones, more than 65% seen once. Within the ViraFEST assay, antigen-specific CD4+ T cells underwent expansion with viral peptide pools prior to sequencing. Investigators separated out CD4+ T cells once 10 days of culture had passed. Infection dated between March and December 2020, before the Alpha, Beta and Delta variants reached the United States. The sample consisted of CD4+ T cells from PBMCs cultured with HIV peptides, taken before COVID-19 vaccination. Subset indicated: HIV-1 Nef peptide pool negative control/reference culture. These receptors originate from a human donor who had a prior SARS-CoV-2 infection.

In this sample, this clone turned up a few times. The gene calls are TRBV7-9 and TRBJ2-7, with D hard to call. The CDR3 loop spans 13 amino acids. Trimming cost V 4 bases and J 2 bases, with 9 bases left between them. Germline-derived CDR1 and CDR2 are SEHNR and FQNEAQ (reference sequence). The CDR3 nucleotides read TGTGCCAGCAGCTCCGCCCCGCCCTACGAGCAGTACTTC. This codes for CASSSAPPYEQYF.

The chain joins TRBV5-1 to TRBJ1-1, with D maybe TRBD1 (5 bases). There are 17 residues in the CDR3. V gave up 4 bases and J gave up 0 bases, with 19 bases separating them. Germline V gene data show CDR1 as SGHRS and CDR2 as YFSETQ. The CDR3 here is CASSSPGTATMNTEAFF. DNA of the CDR3: TGCGCCAGCAGCAGCCCCGGGACGGCCACCATGAACACTGAAGCTTTCTTT.

V is TRBV5-1 and J is TRBJ2-5; the D is unclear. With 4 bases removed from V and 5 bases from J, the gap between germline ends came to 12 bases. Germline CDR1 reads SGHRS; CDR2 reads YFSETQ. There are 13 residues in the CDR3. CDR3 protein: CASSPDVSETQYF. CDR3 sequence (DNA): TGCGCCAGCAGCCCCGATGTTTCGGAGACCCAGTACTTC.

Concerning this clone itself: Other DNA sequences from this sample encode an identical CDR3 as well. V usage is TRBV18 and J usage is TRBJ1-5, with D unresolved. The CDR3 runs 12 residues. The germline gives CDR1 KGHSH, CDR2 LQKENI. V was cut by 2 bases and J by 7 bases, with 6 bases left in between. This CDR3 is CASSPGGQPQHF. In DNA, the CDR3 is TGTGCCAGCTCACCAGGTGGCCAGCCCCAGCATTTT.

The chain uses TRBV5-6 and TRBJ1-5; a possible D gene is TRBD1 (5 bases). V was clipped by 3 bases and J by 5 bases, with 15 bases between them. CDR1 and CDR2 from the germline V gene are SGHDT and YYEEEE. The CDR3 totals 15 residues. CDR3 sequence (DNA): TGTGCCAGCAGCTCGGGGACCACATCGCATCAGCCCCAGCATTTT. Translated, it gives CASSSGTTSHQPQHF.

This chain links TRBV21-1 with TRBJ2-7. TRBV21-1 is a known pseudogene. The CDR3 runs to 16 residues. In DNA, the CDR3 is TGTGCCAGCAGCAAACTAGGCAGGGGGGGTAAGAACGAGCAGTACTTC. It encodes CASSKLGRGGKNEQYF.

The chain recombines TRBV4-2 with TRBJ2-5, with D perhaps being TRBD1 or TRBD2 (5 bases each). This CDR3 has 16 amino acids. Germline assignment: CDR1 LGHNA and CDR2 YNFKEQ. Trimming took off 2 bases at V and 5 bases at J, with 18 bases between the two ends. This chain's CDR3 is CASSQISGPRGETQYF. In nucleotides, the CDR3 is TGTGCCAGCAGCCAAATATCGGGGCCCCGAGGGGAGACCCAGTACTTC.

The chain joins TRBV11-3 to TRBJ2-1; D remains unclear. Trimming left V 3 bases short and J 4 bases short, with 16 bases between. In germline, CDR1 is SGHNT, CDR2 YENEEA. The CDR3 has 16 residues. The CDR3 region is CASSLYASGPYNEQFF. The CDR3 DNA reads as TGTGCCAGCAGCTTGTACGCTTCCGGTCCTTACAATGAGCAGTTCTTC.

The chain couples TRBV14 to TRBJ2-1, with 8 bases identical to TRBD1. The germline gives CDR1 SGHDN, CDR2 FVKESK. The CDR3 is 19 amino acids. Germline trimming cut 3 bases from V and 8 bases from J; bases unmatched to any gene: 21. Written as DNA, the CDR3 is TGTGCCAGCAGCCACGACCAGCGCAGGGGGCTGTGGATTGGGGATGAGCAGTTCTTC. Translation gives CASSHDQRRGLWIGDEQFF.

Concerning this clone: Its ends do not fully match the called genes, so a read error is possible. The rearrangement links TRBV7-7 to TRBJ1-5, with D possibly matching TRBD1 (5 bases). In germline, CDR1 is SSHAT, CDR2 FNYEAQ (reference sequence). CDR3 size: 20 residues. CDR3 region: CASSKSTAYSQQANNQPQHF. DNA of the CDR3: TGTGCTAGCAGCAAATCCACAGCCTATTCACAACAGGCAAACAATCAGCCCCAGCATTTT.

The chain combines TRBV2 with TRBJ1-1, with D possibly matching TRBD1 (5 bases). Germline CDR1 is SNHLY and CDR2 is FYNNEI. The CDR3 length is 14 residues. The germline V and J ends were trimmed by 5 bases and 7 bases, with 17 bases remaining between them. The CDR3 DNA follows: TGTGCCAGCAGTCCAGAAGGGACCGGCAGTGAAGCTTTCTTT. Its translation: CASSPEGTGSEAFF.

The V and J genes are TRBV6-5 and TRBJ1-3, with D unresolved. Trimming removed 0 bases from V and 1 base from J, with 4 bases in between. Germline V CDR1 and CDR2: MNHEY, SVGAGI. The length of the CDR3 is 14 residues. The CDR3: CASSYSNSGNTIYF. CDR3 DNA: TGTGCCAGCAGTTACTCGAATTCTGGAAACACCATATATTTT.

The chain carries TRBV11-3 and TRBJ2-7; the D call may be TRBD1 or TRBD2 (5 bases each). There are 16 residues in the CDR3. The V and J ends lost 3 bases and 0 bases respectively, with 15 bases between them. Germline assignment: CDR1 SGHNT and CDR2 YENEEA. The CDR3 DNA follows: TGTGCCAGCAGCTTCGGGGCCGGACGAAACTCCTACGAGCAGTACTTC. It yields the protein CASSFGAGRNSYEQYF.